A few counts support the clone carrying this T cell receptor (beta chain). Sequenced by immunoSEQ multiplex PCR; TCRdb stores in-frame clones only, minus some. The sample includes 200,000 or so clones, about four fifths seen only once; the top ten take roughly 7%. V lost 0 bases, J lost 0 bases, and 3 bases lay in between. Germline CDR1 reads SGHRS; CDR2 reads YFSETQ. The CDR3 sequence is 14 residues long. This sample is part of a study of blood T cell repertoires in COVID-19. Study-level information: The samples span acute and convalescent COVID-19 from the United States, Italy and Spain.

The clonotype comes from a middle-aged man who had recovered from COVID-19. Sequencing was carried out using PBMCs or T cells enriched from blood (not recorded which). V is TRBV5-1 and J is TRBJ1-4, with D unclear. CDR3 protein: CASSLAATNEKLFF. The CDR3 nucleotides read TGCGCCAGCAGCTTGGCGGCAACTAATGAAAAACTGTTTTTT.